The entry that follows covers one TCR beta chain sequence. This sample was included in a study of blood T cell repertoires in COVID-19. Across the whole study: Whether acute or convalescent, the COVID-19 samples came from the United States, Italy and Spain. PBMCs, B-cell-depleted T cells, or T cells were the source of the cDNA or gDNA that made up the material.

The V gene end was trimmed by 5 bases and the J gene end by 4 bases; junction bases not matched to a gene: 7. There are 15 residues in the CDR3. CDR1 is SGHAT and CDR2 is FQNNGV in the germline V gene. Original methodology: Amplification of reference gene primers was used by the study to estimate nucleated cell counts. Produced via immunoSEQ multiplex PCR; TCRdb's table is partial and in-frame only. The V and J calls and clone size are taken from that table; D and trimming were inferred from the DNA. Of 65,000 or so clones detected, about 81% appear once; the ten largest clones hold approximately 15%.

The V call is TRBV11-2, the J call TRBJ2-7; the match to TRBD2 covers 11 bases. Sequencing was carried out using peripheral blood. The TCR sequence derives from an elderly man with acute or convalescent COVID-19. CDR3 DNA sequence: TGTGCCAGCAGCCCCGGGACTAGCGGAGGATACGAGCAGTACTTC. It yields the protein CASSPGTSGGYEQYF.